This T cell receptor beta chain was recorded in a study of regulatory T cells in long-lasting Graves disease. Across the study: Persistent Graves' disease required over 5 years of antithyroid drugs and positive TSH receptor antibodies.

The time point is: persistent/refractory GD, antithyroid drugs over 5 years with positive TRAb. PBMC-extracted RNA yielded the TCR library. All patients originated from an endocrinology department located in Xi'an, China. Both iRepertoire HTBI primers and Arm-PCR of CDR3 regions were used to build the TCR beta libraries. TCRdb called the multiplex PCR reads again in MiXCR, with one record for every CDR3 protein. Of approximately 500,000 distinct CDR3 sequences in the sample, around a fifth were seen once. The CDR3 has 12 amino acids. Germline assignment: CDR1 MGHRA and CDR2 YSYEKL. V was trimmed by 0 bases and J by 5 bases, leaving 4 bases between them.

The sample consisted of peripheral blood mononuclear cells (PBMCs), taken when the disease was refractory, from a patient treated with antithyroid drugs. The TCR originated in a female donor with Graves disease. The chain joins TRBV4-1 to TRBJ1-1; unclear D gene. The CDR3 DNA sequence: TGCGCCAGCAGCCAAGATCGGACTGAAGCTTTCTTT. Protein sequence: CASSQDRTEAFF.